A selection of T cell receptor beta chains follows, all from one sample in a study of blood T cells in healthy people across ages. TCRdb reanalysed the 5' RACE reads using MiXCR and keeps one entry per CDR3 protein. The repertoire has around 650,000 distinct CDR3 sequences, around 32% of them found once; the top ten carry 15%. Sequenced material: blood. All receptors come from an elderly woman in good health. The CDR3 runs from the conserved cysteine through the conserved F or W. Each record gives: J gene, clone size, V gene, D gene, CDR3 protein, CDR3 DNA. A D gene is named only where the DNA matches it firmly. Expanded clones are given a class, and other clones once, few, many or no size at all.

TRBJ1-4,.,TRBV25-1,.,CASSETGLATNEKLFF,TGTGCCAGCAGTGAGACGGGGCTTGCAACTAATGAAAAACTGTTTTTT
TRBJ1-2,many,TRBV7-2,.,CASNIRGGYTF,TGTGCCAGCAACATAAGGGGGGGCTACACCTTC
TRBJ1-2,.,TRBV20-1,.,CSARLHREGYDYTF,TGCAGTGCTAGACTTCACAGGGAAGGGTATGACTACACCTTC
TRBJ2-3,many,TRBV6-2/TRBV6-3,.,CASSYSTHAPDTQYF,TGTGCCAGCAGTTACTCGACCCATGCGCCAGATACGCAGTATTTT
TRBJ1-2,few,TRBV30,.,CAWSARGSDGYTF,TGTGCCTGGAGTGCTAGGGGTTCGGATGGCTACACCTTC
TRBJ2-3,many,TRBV20-1,.,CSATDPYTDTQYF,TGCAGTGCTACCGACCCGTACACAGATACGCAGTATTTT
TRBJ1-4,.,TRBV2,TRBD1,CASSEGDRVEATNEKLFF,TGTGCCAGCAGTGAAGGGGACAGGGTCGAGGCAACTAATGAAAAACTGTTTTTT
TRBJ2-7,.,TRBV7-8,TRBD1,CASSFRQGREQYF,TGTGCCAGCAGCTTCCGACAGGGGCGGGAGCAGTACTTC
TRBJ2-3,once,TRBV7-8,.,CASNNLGTRRTDTQYF,TGTGCCAGCAACAACCTCGGGACTCGCCGCACAGATACGCAGTATTTT
TRBJ1-4,few,TRBV6-1,TRBD1,CASTGQGSNEKLFF,TGTGCCAGCACGGGACAGGGATCGAATGAAAAACTGTTTTTT
TRBJ2-7,many,TRBV5-1,.,CASSIEQGTIYEQYF,TGCGCCAGCAGCATTGAACAGGGAACAATCTACGAGCAGTACTTC
TRBJ2-3,few,TRBV11-2,.,CASSLDTGRADTQYF,TGTGCCAGCAGCTTAGATACAGGCCGGGCAGATACGCAGTATTTT
TRBJ2-3,.,TRBV11-2,TRBD2,CASSSGDPGTSGSGAPTDTQYF,TGTGCCAGCAGCTCTGGCGACCCCGGGACTAGCGGGAGTGGTGCCCCCACAGATACGCAGTATTTT
TRBJ2-5,many,TRBV7-7,.,CASTPVIGGETQYF,TGTGCCAGCACCCCGGTAATAGGGGGGGAGACCCAGTACTTC
TRBJ2-1,many,TRBV20-1,.,CSARDREEGRGQFF,TGCAGTGCTAGAGACAGGGAAGAGGGAAGAGGGCAGTTCTTC
TRBJ2-1,.,TRBV30,.,CAWRLDSYNEQFF,TGTGCCTGGCGACTTGACAGCTACAATGAGCAGTTCTTC
TRBJ2-5,many,TRBV5-1,.,CASSEPTGLRTYGQETQYF,TGCGCCAGCAGCGAGCCCACAGGGCTCAGGACGTACGGGCAAGAGACCCAGTACTTC
TRBJ2-1,few,TRBV11-3,TRBD2,CASSSRAGGLLNEQFF,TGTGCCAGCAGCAGTCGAGCGGGAGGACTCCTCAATGAGCAGTTCTTC
TRBJ1-4,.,TRBV28,.,CASSSEAPPGNEKLFF,TGTGCCAGCAGTTCCGAGGCCCCGCCGGGTAATGAAAAACTGTTTTTT
TRBJ2-1,many,TRBV5-6,TRBD2,CASSPGTSGGATYNEQFF,TGTGCCAGCAGCCCCGGGACTAGCGGGGGGGCCACCTACAATGAGCAGTTCTTC
TRBJ1-2,many,TRBV20-1,.,CSATTGQNYGYTF,TGCAGTGCAACAACCGGACAAAACTATGGCTACACCTTC
TRBJ1-2,many,TRBV2,TRBD1,CASSPQGVGGYGYTF,TGTGCCAGCAGTCCACAGGGGGTCGGCGGCTATGGCTACACCTTC
TRBJ1-1,.,TRBV29-1,.,CSAFGDVMNTEAFF,TGCAGCGCGTTCGGGGACGTTATGAACACTGAAGCTTTCTTT
TRBJ2-3,few,TRBV5-1,.,CASSSSVLGGQRVSTDTQYF,TGCGCCAGCAGCTCCTCTGTGTTAGGCGGCCAACGGGTAAGCACAGATACGCAGTATTTT
TRBJ1-1,few,TRBV6-5,TRBD1,CASSYWGDSNEAFF,TGTGCCAGCAGTTATTGGGGGGACAGCAACGAAGCTTTCTTT
TRBJ2-6,many,TRBV3-1,.,CASSQDSIGARVLTF,TGTGCCAGCAGCCAAGATAGTATAGGGGCAAGAGTCCTGACTTTC
TRBJ1-2,.,TRBV7-9,TRBD1,CASSLNLRQGGYGYTF,TGTGCCAGCAGCCTCAACCTGAGGCAGGGGGGCTATGGCTACACCTTC
TRBJ2-7,many,TRBV5-1,TRBD2,CASSFRGDAYEQYF,TGCGCCAGCAGCTTTCGGGGGGATGCCTACGAGCAGTACTTC
TRBJ2-7,many,TRBV11-2,.,CASSLDPRSGEQYF,TGTGCCAGCAGCTTAGATCCCCGGTCTGGAGAGCAGTACTTC
TRBJ2-7,many,TRBV20-1,.,CSASGVGYEQYF,TGCAGTGCTAGCGGGGTGGGGTACGAGCAGTACTTC
TRBJ2-7,many,TRBV9,TRBD1,CASSAGDRAYEQYF,TGTGCCAGCAGCGCGGGGGACAGGGCCTACGAGCAGTACTTC
TRBJ2-7,many,TRBV6-2/TRBV6-3,.,CASSYALTYEQYF,TGTGCCAGCAGTTACGCGCTAACCTACGAGCAGTACTTC
TRBJ2-3,many,TRBV2,TRBD2,CASSGLGLGETDTQYF,TGTGCCAGCAGTGGTCTCGGACTAGGGGAGACAGATACGCAGTATTTT
TRBJ1-5,few,TRBV15,.,CATSRWTDSNQPQHF,TGTGCCACCAGCAGGTGGACCGATAGCAATCAGCCCCAGCATTTT
TRBJ1-3,few,TRBV2,.,CASSERDTIYF,TGTGCCAGCAGTGAAAGGGACACCATATATTTT
TRBJ1-1,.,TRBV6-1,.,CASNQMSGGGRPNTEAFF,TGTGCCAGCAACCAGATGAGTGGGGGAGGGCGACCGAACACTGAAGCTTTCTTT
TRBJ1-2,few,TRBV30,TRBD1,CAWSPARQGGYGYTF,TGTGCCTGGAGTCCGGCTCGCCAGGGGGGCTATGGCTACACCTTC
TRBJ2-1,many,TRBV11-2,.,CASSLQTAILNEQFF,TGTGCCAGCAGCTTACAGACAGCGATCCTTAATGAGCAGTTCTTC
TRBJ2-7,.,TRBV7-6,.,CASSEAAYDYEQYF,TGTGCCAGCAGCGAAGCGGCTTATGACTACGAGCAGTACTTC
TRBJ1-3,many,TRBV30,TRBD1,CAWGQASGNTIYF,TGTGCCTGGGGACAGGCCTCTGGAAACACCATATATTTT
TRBJ1-2,many,TRBV28,.,CASSSGGVGYGYTF,TGTGCCAGCAGTTCGGGAGGGGTGGGCTATGGCTACACCTTC
TRBJ2-3,many,TRBV5-1,.,CASSPDVGGLTHTQYF,TGCGCCAGCAGCCCCGACGTCGGGGGCCTCACACATACGCAGTATTTT
TRBJ1-1,few,TRBV2,.,CASSERTVNTEAFF,TGTGCCAGCAGTGAGAGGACGGTGAACACTGAAGCTTTCTTT
TRBJ2-7,many,TRBV9,.,CASSEGGGYNYEQYF,TGTGCCAGCAGCGAGGGGGGGGGATACAACTACGAGCAGTACTTC
TRBJ1-1,few,TRBV5-1,.,CASSMTATNTEAFF,TGCGCCAGCAGCATGACGGCTACAAACACTGAAGCTTTCTTT
TRBJ1-1,.,TRBV7-2,.,CASSLYVQVNTEAFF,TGTGCCAGCAGCTTATACGTACAGGTGAACACTGAAGCTTTCTTT
TRBJ2-1,once,TRBV5-1,.,CACATGTPGGNEQFF,TGCGCTTGCGCCACCGGGACTCCAGGGGGGAATGAGCAGTTCTTC
TRBJ2-7,few,TRBV24-1,TRBD2,CATSDPGSGGAYNEQYF,TGTGCCACCAGTGATCCCGGATCCGGGGGGGCCTACAATGAGCAGTACTTC
TRBJ1-2,many,TRBV6-1,.,CASSEAPGKGYGYTF,TGTGCCAGCAGTGAAGCCCCAGGGAAGGGCTATGGCTACACCTTC
TRBJ1-5,.,TRBV6-1,.,CASSEYYGGDSNQPQHF,TGTGCCAGCAGTGAGTATTACGGCGGGGATAGCAATCAGCCCCAGCATTTT
TRBJ2-5,many,TRBV29-1,.,CSVTKQVETQYF,TGCAGCGTTACTAAGCAAGTCGAGACCCAGTACTTC
TRBJ1-2,many,TRBV10-2,.,CASSVRATGNGYTF,TGCGCCAGCAGTGTCAGGGCTACTGGGAATGGCTACACCTTC
TRBJ2-3,few,TRBV7-3,TRBD1,CASSLQGGQGIDTQYF,TGTGCCAGCTCCTTACAGGGGGGACAGGGGATAGATACGCAGTATTTT
TRBJ2-3,many,TRBV11-3,TRBD2,CASSPSGGSADTQYF,TGTGCCAGCAGCCCAAGCGGGGGGAGTGCAGATACGCAGTATTTT